One and the same sample provided the 28 T cell receptor beta chains below, sequenced in a study of T cell responses to AZD1222 COVID-19 vaccine. TCRdb's copy holds only in-frame clones and misses some; the assay was immunoSEQ multiplex PCR. The repertoire includes around 150,000 clones, around 91% of them detected once, and 5% sits in the top ten. The input for sequencing was peripheral blood, taken on day 0 of AZD1222 vaccination. The receptor source for this set is an adult in good health.

Only a few counts were recorded for this clone. The chain uses TRBV6-2 or TRBV6-3 and TRBJ1-5; D possibly corresponds to TRBD1 (5 bases). Trimming removed 4 bases from V and 3 bases from J, with 16 bases in between. Germline-derived CDR1 and CDR2 are MNHEY and SVGEGT. This CDR3 spans 16 amino acids. The CDR3 bases are TGTGCCAGCAGTTCCTCGGGGAGGGGCCTCAATCAGCCCCAGCATTTT. Its translation: CASSSSGRGLNQPQHF.

The rearrangement links TRBV18 to TRBJ2-2; the match to TRBD1 covers 11 bases. The J segment lost 6 bases and the V segment lost 5 bases, leaving 8 bases of the junction unmatched. The CDR3 spans 16 residues. The germline V gene encodes CDR1 KGHSH and CDR2 LQKENI. CDR3 amino acids: CASSGQGQGASGELFF. The CDR3 bases are TGTGCCAGCTCAGGACAAGGACAGGGGGCTTCCGGGGAGCTGTTTTTT.

This clone was counted a single time. The J gene is TRBJ2-7, the V gene TRBV7-3; D tentatively fits TRBD1 or TRBD2 (5 bases each). The CDR3 has 15 residues. Germline lookup yields CDR1 SGHTA and CDR2 FQGTGA. Trimming stripped 0 bases from V and 2 bases from J, with 11 bases between. CDR3 loop: CASSLTPGPAYEQYF. The CDR3 nucleotides are TGTGCCAGCAGCTTAACTCCGGGACCGGCCTACGAGCAGTACTTC.

V usage is TRBV19 and J usage is TRBJ1-1, with D perhaps matching TRBD1 (5 bases). Trimming left V 6 bases short and J 1 base short, with 9 bases between. Germline V CDR1 and CDR2: LNHDA, SQIVND (reference sequence). The CDR3 contains 13 residues. The CDR3 spells CASSPGPNTEAFF. The CDR3 DNA follows: TGTGCCAGTAGCCCGGGACCGAACACTGAAGCTTTCTTT. Looking up the rest from reference TRBV19 and TRBJ1-1 gives the full variable domain: DGGITQSPKYLFRKEGQNVTLSCEQNLNHDAMYWYRQDPGQGLRLIYYSQIVNDFQKGDIAEGYSVSREKKESFPLTVTSAQKNPTAFYLCASSPGPNTEAFFGQGTRLTVV.

This chain joins TRBV11-3 and TRBJ2-1, with D perhaps matching TRBD2 (6 bases). Trimming took 5 bases from V and 4 from J, leaving 21 bases between them. The CDR3 spans 17 residues. Germline values: CDR1 SGHNT, CDR2 YENEEA. The CDR3 is CASSPRSSLARYNEQFF. CDR3 nucleotide sequence: TGTGCCAGCAGCCCTCGGTCGAGCCTAGCGCGGTACAATGAGCAGTTCTTC.

V gene TRBV4-1 combines with J gene TRBJ1-1; the D is unclear. The CDR3 covers 15 residues. Trimming took off 4 bases at V and 8 bases at J, with 20 bases between the two ends. CDR1 is MGHRA and CDR2 is YSYEKL in the germline V gene. The CDR3 nucleotides are TGCGCCAGCAGCCCCAGACTACACGGGGTTGGGGAAGCTTTCTTT. It is translated as CASSPRLHGVGEAFF.

The chain recombines TRBV4-1 with TRBJ1-1; maybe TRBD1 (6 bases). The germline V gene encodes CDR1 MGHRA and CDR2 YSYEKL. The CDR3 runs 17 residues. Deletions cut 4 bases from V and 2 bases from J, with 20 bases between. In DNA form, the CDR3 reads TGCGCCAGCAGCCGTGGACAGCCTGTATTCCCTAACACTGAAGCTTTCTTT. Its protein is CASSRGQPVFPNTEAFF.

The chain recombines TRBV27 with TRBJ2-5; possibly TRBD1 for D (6 bases). Per germline, CDR1 MNHEY and CDR2 SMNVEV (reference sequence). Between the trimmed V and J ends, which lost 6 bases and 2 bases, there was a span of 7 bases. CDR3 length: 12 amino acids. CDR3 loop: CASRDRQETQYF. The DNA of the CDR3 is TGTGCCAGCAGAGACAGGCAAGAGACCCAGTACTTC.

This chain joins TRBV9 and TRBJ2-3, with D possibly being TRBD1 (6 bases). The CDR3 is made up of 16 amino acids. Trimming took 4 bases from V and 6 from J, leaving 21 bases between them. Germline assignment: CDR1 SGDLS and CDR2 YYNGEE. The CDR3 protein is CASSFSPGTSSDTQYF. The CDR3 DNA reads as TGTGCCAGCAGCTTCTCCCCCGGGACATCTTCGGATACGCAGTATTTT.

The V call is TRBV19, the J call TRBJ1-2, with D perhaps matching TRBD1 (5 bases). Germline-derived CDR1 and CDR2 are LNHDA and SQIVND (reference sequence). This CDR3 is 14 amino acids long. The V and J ends lost 6 bases and 2 bases respectively, with 13 bases between them. CDR3 region: CASSWAGPNYGYTF. The CDR3 bases are TGTGCCAGTAGCTGGGCAGGGCCCAACTATGGCTACACCTTC. Full variable domain (missing parts from reference TRBV19 and TRBJ1-2): DGGITQSPKYLFRKEGQNVTLSCEQNLNHDAMYWYRQDPGQGLRLIYYSQIVNDFQKGDIAEGYSVSREKKESFPLTVTSAQKNPTAFYLCASSWAGPNYGYTFGSGTRLTVV.

The CDR3 DNA is TGTGCCAGCAGCTTAGCATCACAGGGGCGGGGGAGCAATCAGCCCCAGCATTTT. Amino acids: CASSLASQGRGSNQPQHF. This rearrangement joins TRBV11-3 to TRBJ1-5; 7 bases fit TRBD1. CDR3 length equals 18 residues. Germline lookup yields CDR1 SGHNT and CDR2 YENEEA. The V and J ends lost 1 base and 1 base, in that order; junction bases with no gene match: 10.

The chain links TRBV7-9 to TRBJ1-4, with D unclear. CDR1 is SEHNR and CDR2 is FQNEAQ in the germline V gene (reference sequence). CDR3 size: 14 residues. Trimming stripped 7 bases from V and 0 bases from J, with 9 bases between. Here the CDR3 DNA reads TGTGCCAGCACCTGGCTAGCAACTAATGAAAAACTGTTTTTT. Protein: CASTWLATNEKLFF.

A single count supports this clone. The chain joins TRBV7-9 to TRBJ2-1, with no clear D. Germline V gene sequence: CDR1 SEHNR, CDR2 FQNEAQ (reference sequence). This CDR3 is 16 amino acids long. The V gene lost 2 bases and the J gene lost 5 bases, with 16 bases spanning the gap. CDR3 nucleotide sequence: TGTGCCAGCAGCTTAAAGGTGCAGGCGCCCAACAATGAGCAGTTCTTC. It is translated as CASSLKVQAPNNEQFF.

CDR3 sequence (DNA): TGCGCCAGCAGCTTGGGTCCAGGAACTAACTATGGCTACACCTTC. This encodes CASSLGPGTNYGYTF. The chain uses TRBV5-1 and TRBJ1-2; no definite D call. Germline-derived CDR1 and CDR2 are SGHRS and YFSETQ. V was shortened by 0 bases and J by 0 bases, with 9 bases between the two germline ends. The CDR3 runs 15 residues.

The chain employs TRBV11-1 and TRBJ2-2; TRBD1 or TRBD2 may be the D gene (5 bases each). From germline, CDR1 is SGHAT and CDR2 FQDESV (reference sequence). The V gene lost 2 bases and the J gene lost 3 bases, with 7 bases spanning the gap. This CDR3 contains 14 residues. The CDR3 nucleotides are TGTGCCAGCAGCTTAATGGGGGACACCGGGGAGCTGTTTTTT. It is translated as CASSLMGDTGELFF.

The gene calls are TRBV4-3 and TRBJ2-1; 8 bases map to TRBD1. V gave up 5 bases and J gave up 7 bases; unmatched junction bases: 4. Germline values: CDR1 LGHNA, CDR2 YSLEER. CDR3 size: 13 residues. CDR3 DNA sequence: TGCGCCAGCAGCTTAACAGGGGGGAATGAGCAGTTCTTC. This gives the protein CASSLTGGNEQFF.

V and J are TRBV7-2 and TRBJ1-2; tentative D call: TRBD1 (5 bases). V was clipped by 5 bases and J by 3 bases, with 13 bases between them. This CDR3 has 14 amino acids. Germline loops: CDR1 SGHTA, CDR2 FQGNSA. The CDR3 sequence is CASSRPGGYYGYTF. CDR3 nucleotide sequence: TGTGCCAGCAGCCGCCCCGGGGGGTACTATGGCTACACCTTC.

V usage is TRBV28 and J usage is TRBJ1-6, with D possibly TRBD1 on 5 matching bases. Germline CDR1 is MDHEN and CDR2 is SYDVKM. Trimming left V 10 bases short and J 8 bases short, with 18 bases between. The CDR3 spans 14 residues. For the CDR3, the DNA is TGTGCCATCTTGGGTGGGGGATCGGATTCACCCCTCCACTTT. Its protein is CAILGGGSDSPLHF.

The V and J genes are TRBV19 and TRBJ2-7; 7 nucleotides align to TRBD1. The CDR3 length is 14 residues. CDR1 and CDR2 from the germline V gene are LNHDA and SQIVND (reference sequence). The ends lost 1 base at V and 3 bases at J; junction bases unmatched: 3. The CDR3 coding sequence is TGTGCCAGTAGTATAGGTGACAGGGTCTACGAGCAGTACTTC. Amino acids: CASSIGDRVYEQYF.

V is TRBV10-2 and J is TRBJ2-1, with 7 nucleotides matching TRBD1. CDR1 and CDR2 from the germline V gene are WSHSY and SAAADI. The CDR3 length is 15 residues. V trimming: 5 bases; J trimming: 3 bases; junction bases outside the gene matches: 7. The chain's CDR3 is CASSMRQGHYNEQFF. In DNA, the CDR3 is TGCGCCAGCAGTATGCGACAGGGCCACTACAATGAGCAGTTCTTC.

In its sample, this clone was seen once. This rearrangement joins TRBV2 to TRBJ1-4; unclear D gene. Per the germline V gene, CDR1 is SNHLY and CDR2 is FYNNEI. This CDR3 has 15 residues. Trimming removed 4 bases from V and 1 base from J, with 10 bases in between. DNA of the CDR3: TGTGCCAGCAGTGCGTCAGAGGGAACTAATGAAAAACTGTTTTTT. It encodes CASSASEGTNEKLFF. Using reference TRBV2 and TRBJ1-4 for the parts outside the CDR3, the full variable domain is EPEVTQTPSHQVTQMGQEVILRCVPISNHLYFYWYRQILGQKVEFLVSFYNNEISEKSEIFDDQFSVERPDGSNFTLKIRSTKLEDSAMYFCASSASEGTNEKLFFGSGTQLSVL.

The chain joins TRBV6-2 or TRBV6-3 to TRBJ2-7; 10 bases match TRBD2. Germline CDR1 and CDR2: MNHEY and SVGEGT. V trimming: 6 bases; J trimming: 2 bases; junction bases outside the gene matches: 4. This CDR3 contains 14 residues. CDR3 in amino acids: CASSPAGGAYEQYF. The DNA for the CDR3 is TGTGCCAGCAGCCCAGCGGGAGGGGCCTACGAGCAGTACTTC.

The chain combines TRBV19 with TRBJ2-7; 9 bases agree with TRBD1. The CDR3 loop spans 14 amino acids. Germline V CDR1 and CDR2: LNHDA, SQIVND (reference sequence). Trimming took 5 bases from V and 3 from J; bases not matched to a gene: 5. CDR3 region: CASSVGQGGYEQYF. As DNA, the CDR3 is TGTGCCAGTAGTGTGGGACAGGGTGGCTACGAGCAGTACTTC.

As concerns this clone: This CDR3 is also generated by other DNA sequences in the sample. The gene calls are TRBV6-5 and TRBJ1-1, with 7 nucleotides matching TRBD1. V was clipped by 6 bases and J by 4 bases; unmatched bases: 11. Germline V gene sequence: CDR1 MNHEY, CDR2 SVGAGI. This CDR3 spans 15 amino acids. As DNA, the CDR3 is TGTGCCAGCAGCCGAGACAGGGTCTTAGGCACTGAAGCTTTCTTT. The encoded protein is CASSRDRVLGTEAFF.

The chain couples TRBV6-2 or TRBV6-3 to TRBJ2-1; D is unclear. From germline, CDR1 is MNHEY and CDR2 SVGEGT. Trimming stripped 2 bases from V and 0 bases from J, with 8 bases between. This CDR3 region has 15 residues. The CDR3 region has the DNA TGTGCCAGCAGTTACACAACAGACTCCTACAATGAGCAGTTCTTC. Its protein product is CASSYTTDSYNEQFF.

The CDR3 sequence is CASSQDRTYNEQFF. CDR3 bases: TGCGCCAGCAGCCAAGACAGGACTTACAATGAGCAGTTCTTC. The rearrangement links TRBV4-3 to TRBJ2-1, with TRBD2 as a possible D gene (5 bases). Trimming stripped 0 bases from V and 4 bases from J, with 7 bases between. CDR1 is LGHNA, CDR2 YSLEER, per germline. The CDR3 is made up of 14 amino acids.

V is TRBV18 and J is TRBJ1-2; D is uncertain. Germline-derived CDR1 and CDR2 are KGHSH and LQKENI. Trimming took off 0 bases at V and 8 bases at J, with 10 bases between the two ends. The CDR3 extends over 13 amino acids. The DNA of the CDR3 is TGTGCCAGCTCACCACCCGCAGAGCCCGGCTACACCTTC. Amino acid sequence: CASSPPAEPGYTF.

The chain is built from TRBV4-3 and TRBJ2-1, with TRBD2 as a possible D gene (6 bases). In germline, CDR1 is LGHNA, CDR2 YSLEER. V lost 2 bases, J lost 8 bases, and 16 bases lay in between. The CDR3 spans 15 residues. The CDR3 sequence is CASSQSGSWIDEQFF. CDR3 coding DNA: TGCGCCAGCAGCCAATCCGGGAGTTGGATCGATGAGCAGTTCTTC.